The T cell receptor beta chain described here comes from a study of identifying expanded T cells in peripheral blood. Overall study findings and caveats: Clone count variance between roughly two-week samples rose with total template count.

The method was immunoSEQ multiplex PCR; TCRdb's version includes in-frame clones alone and lacks a portion of them. The table has approximately 92,000 clones, 80% to 90% seen once. CDR1 and CDR2 (germline): SNHLY, FYNNEI. Deletions cut 5 bases from V and 4 bases from J, with 9 bases between. The CDR3 runs to 13 residues. Healthy donors had no documented immune events, such as infections, while sampled. As concerns this clone: What it recognizes is unknown.

The receptor comes from a person between 18 and 75 years old in good health. The sample consisted of blood. The chain is built from TRBV2 and TRBJ1-3, with D maybe TRBD1 (6 bases). The CDR3 DNA reads TGTGCCAGCAGTCAGGGGCAGGGAAACACCATATATTTT. It yields the protein CASSQGQGNTIYF.